Reported below is one T cell receptor (beta chain). Its antigen remains unidentified. Unique molecular identifiers tagged individual cDNA molecules. TCRdb redid the calling of the 5' RACE reads with MiXCR, one entry per CDR3 protein. The repertoire holds tens of thousands of distinct CDR3 sequences, with roughly 12% as singletons. The record originates from a study of early T cells in non-severe SARS-CoV-2 infection. The study, taken as a whole, reports: Matches to VDJdb favored anti-spike CD8 responses and missed private and CD4 specificities.

V lost 3 bases and J 6 bases, leaving 15 bases between the germline ends. Germline loops: CDR1 GTSNPN, CDR2 SVGIG (reference sequence). The CDR3 extends over 15 amino acids. The V call is TRBV30, the J call TRBJ1-6; D is possibly TRBD1 (6 bases). The clonotype comes from an adult who was a healthcare worker with PCR-confirmed SARS-CoV-2 infection or an uninfected control (not recorded which). Source material: whole blood. Here the CDR3 reads CAWSPGGASNSPLHF. In nucleotides, the CDR3 is TGTGCCTGGAGCCCCGGGGGGGCGAGTAATTCACCCCTCCACTTT.